This T cell receptor beta chain emerged from a study of identical twins. A universal primer site arose from template switching, and cDNA bore unique molecular identifiers. One entry per CDR3 protein results from TCRdb running MiXCR on the 5' RACE reads. The sample carries around 960,000 distinct CDR3 sequences, around an eighth recorded once. The donors were all healthy and Caucasian. The V end lost 7 bases, the J end lost 0 bases, and 19 bases lay between the germline ends. CDR1 and CDR2 from the germline V gene are MNHNS and SASEGT. The CDR3 extends over 17 amino acids. As to this clonotype: As yet, its antigen is unknown.

Study observations and caveats: A cross-sectional statistical analysis, not follow-up of the same donors, supported the conclusions.

These sequences were also reported in another study, on yellow fever vaccine responses in identical twins. As that study records: Reports say the vaccine T cell response in twins looked partly convergent and partly personalized.

This clonotype was obtained from a woman aged 18-29 years in good health. The source material was PBMCs. The V gene is TRBV6-1, the J gene TRBJ1-3; D uncertain. The CDR3 coding sequence is TGTGCCAGCATACCACTCCCACAGTCCCACTCTGGAAACACCATATATTTT. This codes for CASIPLPQSHSGNTIYF.